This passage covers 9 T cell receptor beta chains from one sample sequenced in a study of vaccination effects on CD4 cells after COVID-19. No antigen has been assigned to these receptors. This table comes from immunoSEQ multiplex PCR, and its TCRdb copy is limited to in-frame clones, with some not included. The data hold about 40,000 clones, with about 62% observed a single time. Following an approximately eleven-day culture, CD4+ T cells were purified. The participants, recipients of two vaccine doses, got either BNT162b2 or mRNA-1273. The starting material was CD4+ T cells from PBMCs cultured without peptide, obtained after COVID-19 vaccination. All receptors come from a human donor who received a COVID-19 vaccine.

In DNA form, the CDR3 reads TGTGCCACCAGTGAGCGACAGGGTTCCGGCACCGGGGAGCTGTTTTTT. As protein: CATSERQGSGTGELFF. This rearrangement joins TRBV24-1 to TRBJ2-2; 7 bases are shared with TRBD1. The CDR3 contains 16 residues. Looked up from germline, CDR1 is KGHDR and CDR2 is SFDVKD. Losses at the gene ends were 4 bases for V and 4 bases for J; bases not matched to a gene: 8.

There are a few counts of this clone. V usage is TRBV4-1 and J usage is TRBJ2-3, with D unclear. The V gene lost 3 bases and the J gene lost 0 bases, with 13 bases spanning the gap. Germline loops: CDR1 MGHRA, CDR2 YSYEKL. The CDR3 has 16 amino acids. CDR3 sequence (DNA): TGCGCCAGCAGCCAGGGTGATGTAGGGAGCACAGATACGCAGTATTTT. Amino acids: CASSQGDVGSTDTQYF.

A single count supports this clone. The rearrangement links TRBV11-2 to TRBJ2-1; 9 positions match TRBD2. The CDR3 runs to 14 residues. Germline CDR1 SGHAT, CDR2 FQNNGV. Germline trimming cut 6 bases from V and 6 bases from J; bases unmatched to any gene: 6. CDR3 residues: CASRVGLAINEQFF. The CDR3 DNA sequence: TGTGCCAGCAGGGTCGGACTAGCGATCAATGAGCAGTTCTTC.

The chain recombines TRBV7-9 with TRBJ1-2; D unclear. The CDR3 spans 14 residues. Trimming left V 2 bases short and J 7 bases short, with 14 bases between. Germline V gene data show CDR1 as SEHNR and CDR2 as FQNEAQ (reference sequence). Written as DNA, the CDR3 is TGTGCCAGCAGCTTAATCATGTCCGGAAGTGGCTACACCTTC. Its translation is CASSLIMSGSGYTF.

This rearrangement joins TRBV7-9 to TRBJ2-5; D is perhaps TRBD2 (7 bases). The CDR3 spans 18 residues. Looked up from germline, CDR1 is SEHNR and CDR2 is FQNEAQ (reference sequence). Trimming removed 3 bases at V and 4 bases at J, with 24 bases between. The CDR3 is CASSLTKTGRAFGETQYF. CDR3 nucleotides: TGTGCCAGCAGCTTGACAAAAACAGGGAGGGCCTTTGGAGAGACCCAGTACTTC.

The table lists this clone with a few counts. The CDR3 DNA follows: TGCGCCAGCAGCCAAACTATAAACTTTAACTATGGCTACACCTTC. This codes for CASSQTINFNYGYTF. This rearrangement joins TRBV4-1 to TRBJ1-2; D call uncertain. This CDR3 has 15 residues. CDR1 and CDR2 from the germline V gene are MGHRA and YSYEKL. V was cut by 2 bases and J by 1 base, with 11 bases left in between.

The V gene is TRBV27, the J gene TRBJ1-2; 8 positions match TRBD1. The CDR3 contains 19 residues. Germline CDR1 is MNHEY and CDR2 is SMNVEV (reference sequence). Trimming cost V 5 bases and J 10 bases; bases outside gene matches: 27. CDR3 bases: TGTGCCAGCAGTCTTTACCCCCAGACAGGGGCCCACAGTGGCCGGCTCTACACCTTC. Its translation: CASSLYPQTGAHSGRLYTF.

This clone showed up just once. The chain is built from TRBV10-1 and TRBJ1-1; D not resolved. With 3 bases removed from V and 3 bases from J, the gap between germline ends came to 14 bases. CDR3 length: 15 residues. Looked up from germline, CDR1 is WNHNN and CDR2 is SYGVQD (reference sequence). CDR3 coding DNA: TGCGCCAGCAGTGACGACGGATTTTTCGACACTGAAGCTTTCTTT. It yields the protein CASSDDGFFDTEAFF.

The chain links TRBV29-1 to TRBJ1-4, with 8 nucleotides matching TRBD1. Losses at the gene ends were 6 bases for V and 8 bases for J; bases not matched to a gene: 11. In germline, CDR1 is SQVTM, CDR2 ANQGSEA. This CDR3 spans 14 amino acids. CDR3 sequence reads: CSVDPGGEGEKLFF. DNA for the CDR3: TGCAGCGTCGATCCAGGGGGCGAAGGAGAAAAACTGTTTTTT.